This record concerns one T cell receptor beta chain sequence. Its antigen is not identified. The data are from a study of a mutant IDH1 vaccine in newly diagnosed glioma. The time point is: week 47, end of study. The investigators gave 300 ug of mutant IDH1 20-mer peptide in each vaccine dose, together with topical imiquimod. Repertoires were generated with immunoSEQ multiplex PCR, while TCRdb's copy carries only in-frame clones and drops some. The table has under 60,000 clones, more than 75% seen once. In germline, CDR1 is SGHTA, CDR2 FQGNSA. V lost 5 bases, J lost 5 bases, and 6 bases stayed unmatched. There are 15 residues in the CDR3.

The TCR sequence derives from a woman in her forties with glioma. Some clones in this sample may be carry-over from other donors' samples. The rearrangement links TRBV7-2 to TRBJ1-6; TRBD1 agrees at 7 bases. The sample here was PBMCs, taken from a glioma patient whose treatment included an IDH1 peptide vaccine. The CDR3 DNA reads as TGTGCCAGCAGCCAGGGGACAGCCGATAATTCACCCCTCCACTTT. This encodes CASSQGTADNSPLHF.